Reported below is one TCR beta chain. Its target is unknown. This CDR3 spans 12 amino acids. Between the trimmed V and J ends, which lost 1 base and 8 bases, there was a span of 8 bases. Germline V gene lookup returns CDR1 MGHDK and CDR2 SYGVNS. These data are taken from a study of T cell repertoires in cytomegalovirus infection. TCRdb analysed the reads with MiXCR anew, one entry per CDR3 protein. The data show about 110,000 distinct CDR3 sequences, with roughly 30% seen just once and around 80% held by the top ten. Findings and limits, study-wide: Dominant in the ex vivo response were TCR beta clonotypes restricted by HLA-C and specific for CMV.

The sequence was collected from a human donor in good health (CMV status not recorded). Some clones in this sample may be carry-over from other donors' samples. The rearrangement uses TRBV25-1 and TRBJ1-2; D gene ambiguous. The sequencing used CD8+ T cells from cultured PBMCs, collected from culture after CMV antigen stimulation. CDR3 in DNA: TGTGCCAGCAGTGAATCGGGGTACGGCTACACCTTC. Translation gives CASSESGYGYTF.